This is a list of T cell receptor beta chains from one sample in a study of shared clonotypes between healthy human individuals. The method was immunoSEQ multiplex PCR; TCRdb's version includes in-frame clones alone and lacks a portion of them. Among hundreds of thousands of clones listed, around 78% were seen once. The specimen sequenced was PBMCs. Receptors were obtained from a woman between 35 and 50 years old in good health. Some clones in this sample may be carry-over from other donors' samples. The CDR3 runs from the conserved cysteine through the conserved F or W. D genes are given only for firm matches. Only some rows state a clone size, as once, few, many or a class for expanded clones.

abundance,j_gene,v_gene,d_gene,CDR3nt,CDR3aa
.,TRBJ2-4,TRBV7-3,TRBD1,TGTGCCAGCAGCTTAAGCAGGGGGCGTGGAAACATTCAGTACTTC,CASSLSRGRGNIQYF
.,TRBJ2-2,TRBV9,.,TGTGCCAGCACGCAGACGACGAACACCGGGGAGCTGTTTTTT,CASTQTTNTGELFF
.,TRBJ2-2,TRBV5-4,.,TGTGCCAGCAGCCAGACAGGGCGGGACGGGGAGCTGTTTTTT,CASSQTGRDGELFF
.,TRBJ1-5,TRBV18,TRBD1,TGTGCCAGCTCACCGGACAGGGACGGTCAGCCCCAGCATTTT,CASSPDRDGQPQHF
.,TRBJ2-1,TRBV9,.,TGTGCCAGCAGCGTAGGTCTCCAGGGGGAGCAGTTCTTC,CASSVGLQGEQFF
.,TRBJ2-1,TRBV7-9,.,TGTGCCAGCAGCTTGGATTTGCTTGAGCAGTTCTTC,CASSLDLLEQFF
.,TRBJ2-7,TRBV7-3,TRBD2,TGTGCCAGCAGCCCGTTGCGGCGGGGGGCCGAGCAGTACTTC,CASSPLRRGAEQYF
.,TRBJ2-3,TRBV9,.,TGTGCCAGCAGCGTAGGGTCAGCAACGCGCACAGATACGCAGTATTTT,CASSVGSATRTDTQYF
.,TRBJ1-1,TRBV28,.,TGTGCCAGCAGGCTCACCGGGACACCGAACACTGAAGCTTTCTTT,CASRLTGTPNTEAFF
many,TRBJ1-1,TRBV6-4,.,TGTGCCAGCAGTGACTCTGAGAACACTGAAGCTTTCTTT,CASSDSENTEAFF
.,TRBJ2-1,TRBV7-2,TRBD2,TGTGCCAGCAGCAGCCTCTTACTAGCGGGGGGGTTCAATGAGCAGTTCTTC,CASSSLLLAGGFNEQFF
.,TRBJ1-4,TRBV9,.,TGTGCCAGCAGCGTACCCTCGGAGGGGCAAAATAATGAAAAACTGTTTTTT,CASSVPSEGQNNEKLFF
.,TRBJ1-1,TRBV7-3,TRBD1,TGTGCCAGCAGCTCATGGACAGGGGAGAGCACTGAAGCTTTCTTT,CASSSWTGESTEAFF
once,TRBJ2-7,TRBV7-3,TRBD1,TGTGCCAGCAGTCTACAGGGGAATGTCGACGAGCAGTACTTC,CASSLQGNVDEQYF
.,TRBJ2-7,TRBV5-1,.,TGCGCCAGCAGCTCGTCCGGGATGCAATCTCCCTACGAGCAGTACTTC,CASSSSGMQSPYEQYF
few,TRBJ1-5,TRBV11-2,.,TGTGCCAGCAGCTTAGGCCCTGGAGGGCTCCAGCCCCAGCATTTT,CASSLGPGGLQPQHF
.,TRBJ2-3,TRBV29-1,.,TGCAGCGTTCTTAGGAGTGGTCCCACAGATACGCAGTATTTT,CSVLRSGPTDTQYF